This section outlines one T cell receptor (beta chain) sequence together with its context. The sample holds a few counts of this clone. Its antigen is unknown. No clone much larger than this one lies a single base away; base qualities are absent. Library construction relied on the immunoSEQ multiplex PCR assay. Not all clones reach the TCRdb copy of this immuneACCESS table, which keeps in-frame sequences only. Checked studies attribute under half of the gap to unresolved V genes and leave the rest unexplained. Across this sample there are approximately 35,000 clones, with roughly four fifths seen only once. The ten largest clones represent more than 1.5% of the sample. V and J lose 3 bases and 4 bases, and a span of 9 bases separates them. From a lookup of the germline V gene (reference sequence), CDR1 and CDR2 are SEHNR and FQNEAQ. The CDR3 runs 13 amino acids, cysteine and phenylalanine included. CDR3 DNA only is kept here, 39 bases in frame from base 1.

The sample is drawn from a study of Siglec-9 on CD8 T cells in melanoma (dated by TCRdb to 2018 to 2020). Broadly, across the study: Siglec-9 expression on CD8+ T cells and the role of Siglec-9 in regulating T cells in the melanoma tumor microenvironment were investigated in the study.

Beyond this particular receptor, the publication reports: According to the reported findings, Siglec-9 marked and regulated a subset of effector memory CD8+ T cells that seemed to build up inside melanoma tumors.

The TCR comes from a human donor in good health. The chain is assembled from TRBV7-9 and TRBJ1-2; too little of a D gene remains to name it. The sequencing sample was made of Siglec-9- CD8+ T cells sorted from blood. The cell subset or site label for this specimen denotes: CD8 T cells lacking Siglec-9. The nucleotide sequence is given as TGTGCCAGCAGCTTCGTAGACTCCTATGGCTACACCTTC. It specifies CASSFVDSYGYTF.